This TCR beta chain emerged from a study of T cell repertoires in cytomegalovirus infection. Study-wide findings and caveats: Ex vivo responses were dominated by HLA-C-restricted CMV-specific TCR beta clonotypes.

In the case of this clonotype: Antigen: not known.

TCRdb reanalysed the reads using MiXCR and keeps one entry per CDR3 protein. The sample holds roughly 630,000 distinct CDR3 sequences; 24% are singletons and the top ten take 8%. Trimming stripped 2 bases from V and 6 bases from J, with 7 bases between. CDR3 length: 12 amino acids. Germline loops: CDR1 MNHEY, CDR2 SVGEGT. This sequence was found in a human donor in good health (CMV status not recorded). Some clones in this sample may be carry-over from other donors' samples. The sample comprised CD8+ T cells from PBMCs. The chain couples TRBV6-2 or TRBV6-3 to TRBJ1-1; D is uncertain. The CDR3, as DNA: TGTGCCAGCAGTTACGTGGGCTCTGAAGCTTTCTTT. Protein: CASSYVGSEAFF.